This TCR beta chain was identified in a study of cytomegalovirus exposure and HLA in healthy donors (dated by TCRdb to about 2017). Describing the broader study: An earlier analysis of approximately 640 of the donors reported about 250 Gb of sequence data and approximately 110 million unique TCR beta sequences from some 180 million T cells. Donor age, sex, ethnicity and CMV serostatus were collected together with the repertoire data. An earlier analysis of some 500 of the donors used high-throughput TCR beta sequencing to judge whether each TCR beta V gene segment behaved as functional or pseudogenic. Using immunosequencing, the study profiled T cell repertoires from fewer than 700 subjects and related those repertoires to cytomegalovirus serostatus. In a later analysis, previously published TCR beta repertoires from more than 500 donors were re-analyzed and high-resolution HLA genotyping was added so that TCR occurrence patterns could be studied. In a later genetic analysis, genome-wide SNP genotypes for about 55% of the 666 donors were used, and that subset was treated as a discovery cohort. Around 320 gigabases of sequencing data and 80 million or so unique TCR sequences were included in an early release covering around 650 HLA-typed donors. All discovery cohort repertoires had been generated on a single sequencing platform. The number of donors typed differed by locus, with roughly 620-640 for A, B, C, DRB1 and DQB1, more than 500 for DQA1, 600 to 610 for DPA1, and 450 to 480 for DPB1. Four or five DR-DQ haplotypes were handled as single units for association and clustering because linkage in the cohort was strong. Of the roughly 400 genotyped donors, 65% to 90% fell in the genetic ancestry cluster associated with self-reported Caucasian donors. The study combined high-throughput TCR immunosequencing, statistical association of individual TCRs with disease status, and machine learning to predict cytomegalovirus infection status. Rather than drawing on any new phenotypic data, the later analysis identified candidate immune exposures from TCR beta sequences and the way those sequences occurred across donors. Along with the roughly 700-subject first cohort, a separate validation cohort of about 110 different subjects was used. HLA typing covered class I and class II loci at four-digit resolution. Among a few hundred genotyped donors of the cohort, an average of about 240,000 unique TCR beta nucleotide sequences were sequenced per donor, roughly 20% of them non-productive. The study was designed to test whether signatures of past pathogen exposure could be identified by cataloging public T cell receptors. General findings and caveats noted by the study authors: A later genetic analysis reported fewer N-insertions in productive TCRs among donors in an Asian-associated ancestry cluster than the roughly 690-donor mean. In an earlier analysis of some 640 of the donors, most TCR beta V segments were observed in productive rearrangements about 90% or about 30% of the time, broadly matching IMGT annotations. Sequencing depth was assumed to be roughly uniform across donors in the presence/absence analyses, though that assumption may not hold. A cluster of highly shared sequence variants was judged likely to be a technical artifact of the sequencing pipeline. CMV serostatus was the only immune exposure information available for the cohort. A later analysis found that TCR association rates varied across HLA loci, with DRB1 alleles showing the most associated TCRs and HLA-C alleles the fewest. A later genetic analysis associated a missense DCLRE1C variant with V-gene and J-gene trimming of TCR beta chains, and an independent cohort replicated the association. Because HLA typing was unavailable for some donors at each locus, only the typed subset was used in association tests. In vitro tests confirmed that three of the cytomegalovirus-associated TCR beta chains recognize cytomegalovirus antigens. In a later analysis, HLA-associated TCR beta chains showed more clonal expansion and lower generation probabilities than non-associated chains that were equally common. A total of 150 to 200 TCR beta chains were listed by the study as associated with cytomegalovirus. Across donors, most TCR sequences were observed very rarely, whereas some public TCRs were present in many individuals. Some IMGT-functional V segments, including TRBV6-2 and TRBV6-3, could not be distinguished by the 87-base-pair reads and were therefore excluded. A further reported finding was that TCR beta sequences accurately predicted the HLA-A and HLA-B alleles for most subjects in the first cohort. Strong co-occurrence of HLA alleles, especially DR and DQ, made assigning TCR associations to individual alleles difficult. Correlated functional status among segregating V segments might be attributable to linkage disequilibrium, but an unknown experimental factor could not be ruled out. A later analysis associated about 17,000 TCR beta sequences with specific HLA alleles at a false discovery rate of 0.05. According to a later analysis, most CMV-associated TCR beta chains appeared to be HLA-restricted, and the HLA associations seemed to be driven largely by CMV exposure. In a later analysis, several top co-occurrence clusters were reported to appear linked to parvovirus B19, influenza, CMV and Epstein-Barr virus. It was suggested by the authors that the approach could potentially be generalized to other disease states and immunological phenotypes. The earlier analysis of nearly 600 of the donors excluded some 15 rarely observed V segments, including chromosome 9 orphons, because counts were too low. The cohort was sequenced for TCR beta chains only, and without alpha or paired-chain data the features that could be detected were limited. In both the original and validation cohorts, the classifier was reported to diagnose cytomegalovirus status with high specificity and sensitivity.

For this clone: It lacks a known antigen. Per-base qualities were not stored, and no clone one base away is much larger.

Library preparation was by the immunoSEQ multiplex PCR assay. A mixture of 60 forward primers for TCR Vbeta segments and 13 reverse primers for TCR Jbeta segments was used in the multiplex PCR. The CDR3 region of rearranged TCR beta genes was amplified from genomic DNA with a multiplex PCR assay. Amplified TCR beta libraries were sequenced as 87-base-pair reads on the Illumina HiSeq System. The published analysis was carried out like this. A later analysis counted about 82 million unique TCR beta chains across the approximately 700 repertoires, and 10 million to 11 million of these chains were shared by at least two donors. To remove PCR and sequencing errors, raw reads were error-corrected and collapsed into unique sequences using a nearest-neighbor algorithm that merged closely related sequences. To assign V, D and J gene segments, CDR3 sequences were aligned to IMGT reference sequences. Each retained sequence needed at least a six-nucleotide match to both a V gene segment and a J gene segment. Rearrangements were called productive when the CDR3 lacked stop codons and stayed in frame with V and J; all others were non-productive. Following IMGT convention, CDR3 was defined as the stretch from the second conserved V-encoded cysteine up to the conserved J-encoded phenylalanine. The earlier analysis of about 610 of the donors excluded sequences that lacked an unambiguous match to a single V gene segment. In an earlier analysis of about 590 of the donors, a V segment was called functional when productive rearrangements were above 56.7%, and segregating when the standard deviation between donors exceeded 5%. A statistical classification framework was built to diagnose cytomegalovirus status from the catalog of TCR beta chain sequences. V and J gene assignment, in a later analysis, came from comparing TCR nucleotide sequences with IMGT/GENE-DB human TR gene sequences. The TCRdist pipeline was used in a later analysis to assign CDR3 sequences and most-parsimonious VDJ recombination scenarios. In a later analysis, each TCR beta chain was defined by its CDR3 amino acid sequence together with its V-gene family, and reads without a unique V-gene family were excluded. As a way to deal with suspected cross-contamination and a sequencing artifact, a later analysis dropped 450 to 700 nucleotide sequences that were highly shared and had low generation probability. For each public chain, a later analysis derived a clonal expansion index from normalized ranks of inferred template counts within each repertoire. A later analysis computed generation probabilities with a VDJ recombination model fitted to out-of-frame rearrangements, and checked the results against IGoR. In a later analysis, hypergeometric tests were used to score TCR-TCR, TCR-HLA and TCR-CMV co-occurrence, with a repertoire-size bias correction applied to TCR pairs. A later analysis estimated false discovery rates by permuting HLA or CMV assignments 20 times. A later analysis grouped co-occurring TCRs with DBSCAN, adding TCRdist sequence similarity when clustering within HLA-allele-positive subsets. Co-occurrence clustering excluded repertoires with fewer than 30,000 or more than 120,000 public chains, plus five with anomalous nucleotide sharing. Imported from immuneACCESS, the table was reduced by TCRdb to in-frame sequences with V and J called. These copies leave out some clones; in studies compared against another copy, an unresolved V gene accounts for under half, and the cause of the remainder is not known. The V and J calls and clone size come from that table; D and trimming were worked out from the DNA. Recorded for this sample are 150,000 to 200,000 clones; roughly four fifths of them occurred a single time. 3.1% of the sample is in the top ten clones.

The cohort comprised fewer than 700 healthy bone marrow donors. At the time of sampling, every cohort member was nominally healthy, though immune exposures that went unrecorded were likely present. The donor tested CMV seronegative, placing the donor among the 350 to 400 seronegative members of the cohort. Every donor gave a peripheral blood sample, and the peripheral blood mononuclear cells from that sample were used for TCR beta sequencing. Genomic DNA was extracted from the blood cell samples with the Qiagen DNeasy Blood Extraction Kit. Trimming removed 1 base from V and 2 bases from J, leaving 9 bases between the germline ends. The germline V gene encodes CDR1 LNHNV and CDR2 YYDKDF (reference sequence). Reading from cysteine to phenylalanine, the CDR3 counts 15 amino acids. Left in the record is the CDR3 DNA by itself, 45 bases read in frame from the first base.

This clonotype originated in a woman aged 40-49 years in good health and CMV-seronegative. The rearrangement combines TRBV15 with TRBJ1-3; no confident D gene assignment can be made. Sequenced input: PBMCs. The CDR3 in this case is CATSRAAVPGNTIYF. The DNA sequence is TGTGCCACCAGCAGAGCAGCGGTCCCTGGAAACACCATATATTTT.